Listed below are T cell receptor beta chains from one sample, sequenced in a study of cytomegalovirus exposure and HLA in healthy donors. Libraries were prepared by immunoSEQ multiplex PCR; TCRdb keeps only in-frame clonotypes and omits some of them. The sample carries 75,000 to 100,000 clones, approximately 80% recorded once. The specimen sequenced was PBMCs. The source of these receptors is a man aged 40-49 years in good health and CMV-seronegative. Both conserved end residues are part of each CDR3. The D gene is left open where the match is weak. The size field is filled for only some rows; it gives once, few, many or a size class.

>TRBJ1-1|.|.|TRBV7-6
CASSLELAGKLGAFF
TGTGCCAGCAGCTTAGAATTGGCAGGGAAGTTAGGAGCTTTCTTT
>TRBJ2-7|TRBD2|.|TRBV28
CASSNSGRVYEQYF
TGTGCCAGCAGTAATAGCGGGAGGGTCTACGAGCAGTACTTC
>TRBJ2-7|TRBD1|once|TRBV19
CASSNRDRVYEQYF
TGTGCCAGTAGTAACCGGGACAGGGTCTACGAGCAGTACTTC
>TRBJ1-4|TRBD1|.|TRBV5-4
CASSPVGQGFEKLFF
TGTGCCAGCAGCCCGGTGGGACAGGGGTTTGAAAAACTGTTTTTT
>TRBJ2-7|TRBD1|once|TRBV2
CASFNMGQGSEQYF
TGTGCCAGCTTTAATATGGGACAGGGGTCCGAGCAGTACTTC
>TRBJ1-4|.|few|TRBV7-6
CASSLSYSATNEKLFF
TGTGCCAGCAGCTTATCCTACAGTGCAACTAATGAAAAACTGTTTTTT
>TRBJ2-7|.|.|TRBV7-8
CASSLAEFALTGEQYF
TGTGCCAGCAGCTTAGCGGAGTTCGCCCTGACTGGAGAGCAGTACTTC
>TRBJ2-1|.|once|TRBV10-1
CASSSAGELQFF
TGCGCCAGCAGTTCCGCGGGCGAGTTGCAGTTCTTC
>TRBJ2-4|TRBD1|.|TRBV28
CASFDRGPKNIQYF
TGTGCCAGTTTTGACAGGGGACCCAAAAACATTCAGTACTTC
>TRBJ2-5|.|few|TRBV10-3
CAISEARETQYF
TGTGCCATCAGTGAGGCACGGGAGACCCAGTACTTC
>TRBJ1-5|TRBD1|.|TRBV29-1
CSVGDRGSQPQHF
TGCAGCGTTGGGGACAGGGGAAGTCAGCCCCAGCATTTT
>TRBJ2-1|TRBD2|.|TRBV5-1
CASTASGEVGEQFF
TGCGCCAGCACTGCTAGCGGGGAGGTGGGTGAGCAGTTCTTC